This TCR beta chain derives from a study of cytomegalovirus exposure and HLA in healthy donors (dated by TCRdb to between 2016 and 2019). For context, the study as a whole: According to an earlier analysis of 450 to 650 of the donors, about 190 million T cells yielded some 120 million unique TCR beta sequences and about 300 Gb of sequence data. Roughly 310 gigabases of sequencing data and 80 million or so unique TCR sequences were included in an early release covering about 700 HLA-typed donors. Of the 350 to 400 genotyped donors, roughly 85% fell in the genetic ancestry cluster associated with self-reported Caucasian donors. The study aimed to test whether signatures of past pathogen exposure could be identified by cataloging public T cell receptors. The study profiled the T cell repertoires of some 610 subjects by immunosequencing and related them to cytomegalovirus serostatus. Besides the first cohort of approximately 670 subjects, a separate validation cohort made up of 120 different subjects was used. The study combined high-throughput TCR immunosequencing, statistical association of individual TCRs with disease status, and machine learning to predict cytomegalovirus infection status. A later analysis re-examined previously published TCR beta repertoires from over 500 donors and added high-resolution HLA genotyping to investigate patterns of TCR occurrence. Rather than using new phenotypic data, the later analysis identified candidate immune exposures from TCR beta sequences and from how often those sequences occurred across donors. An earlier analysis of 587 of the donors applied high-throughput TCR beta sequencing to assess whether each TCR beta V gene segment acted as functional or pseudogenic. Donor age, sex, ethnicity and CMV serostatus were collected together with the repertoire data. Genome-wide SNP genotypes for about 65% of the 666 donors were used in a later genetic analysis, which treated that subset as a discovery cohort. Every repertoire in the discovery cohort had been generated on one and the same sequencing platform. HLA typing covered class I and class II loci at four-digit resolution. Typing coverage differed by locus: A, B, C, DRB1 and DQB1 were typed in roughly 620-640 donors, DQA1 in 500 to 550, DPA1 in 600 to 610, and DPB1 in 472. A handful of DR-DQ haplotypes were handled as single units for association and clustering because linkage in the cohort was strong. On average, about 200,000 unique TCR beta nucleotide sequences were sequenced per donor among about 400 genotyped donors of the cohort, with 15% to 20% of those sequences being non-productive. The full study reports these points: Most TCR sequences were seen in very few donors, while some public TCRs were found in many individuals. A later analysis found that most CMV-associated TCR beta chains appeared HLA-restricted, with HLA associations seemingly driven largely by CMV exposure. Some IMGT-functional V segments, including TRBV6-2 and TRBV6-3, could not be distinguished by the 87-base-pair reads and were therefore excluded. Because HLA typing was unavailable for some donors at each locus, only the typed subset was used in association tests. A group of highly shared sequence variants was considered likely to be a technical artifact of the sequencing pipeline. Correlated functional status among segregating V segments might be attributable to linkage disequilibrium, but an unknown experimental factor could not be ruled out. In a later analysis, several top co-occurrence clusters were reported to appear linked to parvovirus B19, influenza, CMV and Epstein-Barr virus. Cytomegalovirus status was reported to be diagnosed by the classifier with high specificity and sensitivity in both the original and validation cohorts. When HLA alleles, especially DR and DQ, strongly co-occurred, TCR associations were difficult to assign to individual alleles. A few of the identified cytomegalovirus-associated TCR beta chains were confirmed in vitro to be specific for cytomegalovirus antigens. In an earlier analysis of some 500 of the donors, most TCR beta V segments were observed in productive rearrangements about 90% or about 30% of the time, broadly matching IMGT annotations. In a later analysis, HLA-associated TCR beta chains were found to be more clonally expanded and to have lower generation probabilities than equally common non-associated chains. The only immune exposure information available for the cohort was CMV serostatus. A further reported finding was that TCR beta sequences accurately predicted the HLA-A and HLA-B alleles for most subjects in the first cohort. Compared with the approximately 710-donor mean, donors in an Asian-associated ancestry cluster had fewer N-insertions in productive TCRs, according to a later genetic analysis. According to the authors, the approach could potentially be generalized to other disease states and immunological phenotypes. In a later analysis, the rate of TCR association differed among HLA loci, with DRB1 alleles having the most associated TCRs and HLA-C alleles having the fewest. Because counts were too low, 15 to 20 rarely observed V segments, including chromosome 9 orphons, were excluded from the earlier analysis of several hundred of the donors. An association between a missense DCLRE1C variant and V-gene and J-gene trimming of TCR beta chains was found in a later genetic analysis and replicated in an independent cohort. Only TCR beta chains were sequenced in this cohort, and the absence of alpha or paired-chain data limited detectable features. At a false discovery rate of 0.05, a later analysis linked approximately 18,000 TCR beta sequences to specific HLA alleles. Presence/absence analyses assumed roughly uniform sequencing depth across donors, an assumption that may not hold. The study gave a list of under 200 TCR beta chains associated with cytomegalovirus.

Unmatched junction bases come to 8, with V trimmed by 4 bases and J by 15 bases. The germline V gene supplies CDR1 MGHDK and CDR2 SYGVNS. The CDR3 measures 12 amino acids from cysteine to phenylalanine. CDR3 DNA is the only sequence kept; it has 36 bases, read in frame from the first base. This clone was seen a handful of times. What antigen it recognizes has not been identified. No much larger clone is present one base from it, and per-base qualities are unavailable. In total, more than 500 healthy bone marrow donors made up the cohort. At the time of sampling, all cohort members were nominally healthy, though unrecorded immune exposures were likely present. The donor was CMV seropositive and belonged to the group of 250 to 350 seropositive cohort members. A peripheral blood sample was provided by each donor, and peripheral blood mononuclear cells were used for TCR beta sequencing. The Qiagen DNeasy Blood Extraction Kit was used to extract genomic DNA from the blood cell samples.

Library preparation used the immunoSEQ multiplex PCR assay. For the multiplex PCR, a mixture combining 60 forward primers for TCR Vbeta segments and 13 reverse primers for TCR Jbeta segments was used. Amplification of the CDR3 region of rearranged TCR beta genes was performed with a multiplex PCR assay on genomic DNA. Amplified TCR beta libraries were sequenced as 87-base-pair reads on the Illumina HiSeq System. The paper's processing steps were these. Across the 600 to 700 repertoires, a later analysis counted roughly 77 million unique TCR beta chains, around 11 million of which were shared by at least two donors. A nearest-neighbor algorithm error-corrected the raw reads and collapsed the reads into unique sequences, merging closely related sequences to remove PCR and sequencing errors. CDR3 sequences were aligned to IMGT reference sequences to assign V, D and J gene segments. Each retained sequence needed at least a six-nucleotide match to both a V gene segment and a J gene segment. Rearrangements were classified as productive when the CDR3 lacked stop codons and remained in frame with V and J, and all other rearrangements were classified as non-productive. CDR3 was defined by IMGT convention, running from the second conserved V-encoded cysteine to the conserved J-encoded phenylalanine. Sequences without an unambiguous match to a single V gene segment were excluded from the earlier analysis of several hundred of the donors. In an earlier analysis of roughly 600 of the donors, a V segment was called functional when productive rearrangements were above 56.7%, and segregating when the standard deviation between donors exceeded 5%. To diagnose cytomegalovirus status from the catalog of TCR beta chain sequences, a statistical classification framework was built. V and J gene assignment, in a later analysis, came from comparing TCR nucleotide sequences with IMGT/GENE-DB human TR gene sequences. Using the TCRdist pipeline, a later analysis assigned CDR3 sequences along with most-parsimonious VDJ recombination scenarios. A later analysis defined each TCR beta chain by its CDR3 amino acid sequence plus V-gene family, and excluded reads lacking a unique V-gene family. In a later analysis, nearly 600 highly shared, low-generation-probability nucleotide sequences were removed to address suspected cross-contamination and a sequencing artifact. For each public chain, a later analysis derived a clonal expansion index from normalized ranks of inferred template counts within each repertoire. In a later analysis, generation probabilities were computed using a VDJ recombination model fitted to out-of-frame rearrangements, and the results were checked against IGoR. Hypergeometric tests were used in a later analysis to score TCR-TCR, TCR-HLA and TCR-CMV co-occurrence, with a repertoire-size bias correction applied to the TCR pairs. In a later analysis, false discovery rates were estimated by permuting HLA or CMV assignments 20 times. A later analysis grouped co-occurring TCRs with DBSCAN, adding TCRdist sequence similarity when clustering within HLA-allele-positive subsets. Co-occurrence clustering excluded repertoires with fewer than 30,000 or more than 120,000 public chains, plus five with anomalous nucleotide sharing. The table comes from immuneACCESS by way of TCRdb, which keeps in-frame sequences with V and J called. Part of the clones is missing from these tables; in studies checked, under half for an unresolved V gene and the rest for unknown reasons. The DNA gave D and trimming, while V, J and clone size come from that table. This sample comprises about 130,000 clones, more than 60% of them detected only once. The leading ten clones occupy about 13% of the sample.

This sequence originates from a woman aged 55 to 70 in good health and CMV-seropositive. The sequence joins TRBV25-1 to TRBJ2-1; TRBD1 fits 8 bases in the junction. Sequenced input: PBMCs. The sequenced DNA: TGTGCCAGCAGTGCCTACAGGGGGTGGACGTTCTTC. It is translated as CASSAYRGWTFF.